This passage covers 26 T cell receptor beta chains from one sample sequenced in a study of identical twins. Each CDR3 protein is one row after TCRdb ran MiXCR on the 5' RACE reads. Seen here are fewer than 550,000 distinct CDR3 sequences, roughly 15% observed once, and the top ten hold about 0.47%. The sample was also reused in another study, on yellow fever vaccine responses in identical twins.

Material: CD4+ T cells sorted from blood. The receptors come from a woman aged 18-30 years in good health.

This clonotype was counted ten times or more. This rearrangement joins TRBV12-3 or TRBV12-4 to TRBJ2-7, with D perhaps TRBD1 (6 bases). This CDR3 contains 15 residues. The germline V and J ends were trimmed by 5 bases and 4 bases, with 18 bases remaining between them. As DNA, the CDR3 is TGTGCCAGCAGTCCGGACAGCCCGGGGAGATACGAGCAGTACTTC. Protein sequence: CASSPDSPGRYEQYF.

This clonotype has a count of ten or more. V and J are TRBV5-1 and TRBJ2-7, with 9 bases identical to TRBD1. There are 13 residues in the CDR3. Germline loops: CDR1 SGHRS, CDR2 YFSETQ. DNA for the CDR3: TGTGCCAGCAGTTCGGGACAGGGCTACGAGCAGTACGTC. It encodes CASSSGQGYEQYV.

The rearrangement links TRBV20-1 to TRBJ1-2; perhaps TRBD1 as D (6 bases). The CDR3 extends over 13 amino acids. Looked up from germline, CDR1 is DFQATT and CDR2 is SNEGSKA (reference sequence). V lost 6 bases and J 6 bases, leaving 17 bases between the germline ends. CDR3 DNA sequence: TGCAGTGCAGCCAGCGGGGGCTGGGATGGCTACACCTTC. Protein product: CSAASGGWDGYTF.

The chain uses TRBV15 and TRBJ1-2; D is possibly TRBD1 (5 bases). This CDR3 spans 13 amino acids. The V end lost 5 bases, the J end lost 6 bases, and 13 bases lay between the germline ends. CDR1 and CDR2 from the germline V gene are LNHNV and YYDKDF (reference sequence). Here the CDR3 DNA reads TGTGCCACCAGCCTGGGGCCGGGGAATGGCTACACCTTC. Its protein is CATSLGPGNGYTF.

This chain links TRBV7-9 with TRBJ2-1, with 8 positions matching TRBD2. V was pared by 3 bases and J by 9 bases, with 1 base of the junction left unmatched. CDR3 length: 12 residues. Germline CDR1 SEHNR, CDR2 FQNEAQ (reference sequence). The CDR3 coding sequence is TGTGCCAGCAGCTTTCTAGCGGGTGAGCAGTTCTTC. This encodes CASSFLAGEQFF.

This clonotype has more than one count but fewer than ten. The rearrangement joins TRBV6-1 to TRBJ2-7, with TRBD2 matching over 14 bases. Germline lookup yields CDR1 MNHNS and CDR2 SASEGT. The V segment lost 2 bases and the J segment 7 bases; nucleotides outside the gene matches: 4. The CDR3 is 15 amino acids. The CDR3 loop reads CASSEPGLAGVEQYF. For the CDR3, the DNA is TGTGCCAGCAGTGAACCGGGACTAGCGGGAGTTGAGCAGTACTTC.

V gene TRBV2 combines with J gene TRBJ1-2; no clear D gene. This CDR3 spans 13 amino acids. Trimming removed 8 bases at V and 0 bases at J, with 10 bases between. The germline gives CDR1 SNHLY, CDR2 FYNNEI. CDR3 nucleotides: TGTGCCAGCTGGACGGAGACTAACTATGGCTACACCTTC. It codes for CASWTETNYGYTF. Complete variable domain (other parts from reference TRBV2 and TRBJ1-2): EPEVTQTPSHQVTQMGQEVILRCVPISNHLYFYWYRQILGQKVEFLVSFYNNEISEKSEIFDDQFSVERPDGSNFTLKIRSTKLEDSAMYFCASWTETNYGYTFGSGTRLTVV.

The sample holds a few counts of this clonotype. This chain's CDR3 is CASSPDQANQPQHF. CDR3 DNA sequence: TGCGCCAGCAGCCCAGATCAGGCCAATCAGCCCCAGCATTTT. This chain uses TRBV4-1 with TRBJ1-5; unclear D gene. V was clipped by 4 bases and J by 3 bases, with 10 bases between them. Per germline, CDR1 MGHRA and CDR2 YSYEKL. There are 14 residues in the CDR3.

The chain joins TRBV3-1 to TRBJ1-5, with 9 bases that match TRBD1. Germline V gene lookup returns CDR1 LGHDT and CDR2 YNNKEL (reference sequence). V gave up 0 bases and J gave up 6 bases; unmatched junction bases: 12. This CDR3 comprises 18 residues. CDR3 DNA: TGTGCCAGCAGCCAAGAGCCCACGGCCGGGACAGGGAGTCAGCCCCAGCATTTT. This translates into CASSQEPTAGTGSQPQHF. Variable domain in full (rest from reference TRBV3-1 and TRBJ1-5): DTAVSQTPKYLVTQMGNDKSIKCEQNLGHDTMYWYKQDSKKFLKIMFSYNNKELIINETVPNRFSPKSPDKAHLNLHINSLELGDSAVYFCASSQEPTAGTGSQPQHFGDGTRLSIL.

At least ten counts were recorded for this clonotype. The genes are TRBV7-9 and TRBJ2-1; 7 bases are a match to TRBD1. The CDR3 extends over 15 amino acids. From germline, CDR1 is SEHNR and CDR2 FQNEAQ (reference sequence). Germline trimming cut 5 bases from V and 2 bases from J; bases unmatched to any gene: 6. CDR3 in DNA: TGTGCCAGCAGCCCCAGACAGGGTCCCTACAATGAGCAGTTCTTC. As protein: CASSPRQGPYNEQFF.

This clonotype was observed many times. This rearrangement joins TRBV15 to TRBJ2-3; D is undetermined. This CDR3 region has 16 residues. The V gene's germline CDR1 is LNHNV and CDR2 YYDKDF (reference sequence). Deletions cut 1 base from V and 4 bases from J, with 15 bases between. As DNA, the CDR3 is TGTGCCACCAGCAGAGTTAGCCTAGAACGGGCAGATACGCAGTATTTT. Its translation is CATSRVSLERADTQYF.

The gene calls are TRBV7-8 and TRBJ2-5, with D perhaps matching TRBD1 or TRBD2 (6 bases each). Germline assignment: CDR1 SGHVS and CDR2 FQNEAQ. This CDR3 has 17 amino acids. Trimming left V 1 base short and J 5 bases short, with 20 bases between. Here the CDR3 reads CASSLVGSGAFRETQYF. For the CDR3, the DNA is TGTGCCAGCAGCTTAGTAGGGTCGGGGGCCTTCCGGGAGACCCAGTACTTC.

This clonotype appeared many times. J is TRBJ1-1 and V is TRBV10-3, with 9 bases matching TRBD1. This CDR3 spans 15 amino acids. V trimming: 8 bases; J trimming: 0 bases; junction bases outside the gene matches: 7. CDR1 is ENHRY and CDR2 is SYGVKD in the germline V gene. CDR3 sequence: CAIGRTGELNTEAFF. Here the CDR3 DNA reads TGTGCCATCGGAAGGACAGGGGAGTTGAACACTGAAGCTTTCTTT.

The chain joins TRBV4-2 to TRBJ2-7; TRBD1 agrees at 7 bases. This CDR3 comprises 16 residues. Trimming cost V 1 base and J 1 base; bases outside gene matches: 7. Germline assignment: CDR1 LGHNA and CDR2 YNFKEQ. The CDR3 DNA sequence: TGTGCCAGCAGCCAAGTTTATTTGACAGGGTCCTACGAGCAGTACTTC. This sequence encodes CASSQVYLTGSYEQYF.

In this sample, this clonotype turned up a few times. The CDR3 here is CASSFDRVPLVGIQYF. The CDR3, as DNA: TGTGCCAGCAGCTTCGACAGGGTCCCTCTAGTTGGCATTCAGTACTTC. This chain links TRBV7-8 with TRBJ2-4; 7 nucleotides align to TRBD1. V shed 3 bases, J shed 9 bases, and the junction held 14 bases outside the gene matches. The CDR3 runs 16 residues. Germline V CDR1 and CDR2: SGHVS, FQNEAQ.

This CDR3 is CASSPGRQSSNQPQHF. In nucleotides, the CDR3 is TGTGCCAGCTCACCCGGGCGACAGTCGAGCAATCAGCCCCAGCATTTT. V usage is TRBV18 and J usage is TRBJ1-5; tentatively, D is TRBD1 (5 bases). The CDR3 has 16 residues. Looked up from germline, CDR1 is KGHSH and CDR2 is LQKENI. Deletions cut 3 bases from V and 1 base from J, with 13 bases between.

This clonotype has more than one count but fewer than ten. The chain recombines TRBV7-9 with TRBJ2-1, with D perhaps TRBD1 (6 bases). Trimming pared 0 bases from V and 4 bases from J, leaving 13 bases between. CDR1 is SEHNR and CDR2 is FQNEAQ in the germline V gene (reference sequence). This CDR3 comprises 16 residues. CDR3 sequence (DNA): TGTGCCAGCAGCTTAGCGGTGAGACAGGTTTACAATGAGCAGTTCTTC. Translation: CASSLAVRQVYNEQFF.

This clonotype was seen repeatedly, ten times or more. V gene TRBV5-1 combines with J gene TRBJ1-1; tentatively, D is TRBD1 (6 bases). The CDR3 totals 15 residues. With 4 bases removed from V and 0 bases from J, the gap between germline ends came to 13 bases. Germline CDR1 reads SGHRS; CDR2 reads YFSETQ. The CDR3 protein is CASSEHRVLNTEAFF. The CDR3 DNA reads as TGCGCCAGCAGCGAACACAGGGTCCTGAACACTGAAGCTTTCTTT.

V usage is TRBV6-1 and J usage is TRBJ2-5; D assignment may be TRBD1 or TRBD2 (5 bases each). There are 16 residues in the CDR3. Trimming pared 4 bases from V and 1 base from J, leaving 16 bases between. Germline V lookup: CDR1 MNHNS, CDR2 SASEGT. The CDR3 bases are TGTGCCAGCAGTGCCCTTCTTGGGGGTATCCAAGAGACCCAGTACTTC. This gives the protein CASSALLGGIQETQYF.

This clonotype was seen a handful of times. The chain links TRBV24-1 to TRBJ2-7; D is unresolved. The germline V gene has CDR1 KGHDR and CDR2 SFDVKD. Trimming left V 3 bases short and J 3 bases short, with 5 bases between. The CDR3 runs 12 residues. The CDR3 sequence is CATSDEFYEQYF. Written as DNA, the CDR3 is TGTGCCACCAGTGATGAGTTCTACGAGCAGTACTTC.

The chain combines TRBV7-8 with TRBJ2-7; 12 bases fit TRBD2. Germline loops: CDR1 SGHVS, CDR2 FQNEAQ. The CDR3 contains 18 residues. V was pared by 2 bases and J by 2 bases, with 10 bases of the junction left unmatched. The CDR3 spells CASSLSSFRTSGAYEQYF. In DNA form, the CDR3 reads TGTGCCAGCAGCTTATCGTCTTTCAGGACTAGCGGGGCCTACGAGCAGTACTTC. The full variable domain, completed using reference TRBV7-8 and TRBJ2-7, is GAGVSQSPRYKVAKRGQDVALRCDPISGHVSLFWYQQALGQGPEFLTYFQNEAQLDKSGLPSDRFFAERPEGSVSTLKIQRTQQEDSAVYLCASSLSSFRTSGAYEQYFGPGTRLTVT.

This clonotype came up many times. The V gene is TRBV5-1, the J gene TRBJ2-7, with 12 bases matching TRBD1. V dropped 4 bases and J dropped 5; count of bases not matched to a gene: 13. The germline V gene encodes CDR1 SGHRS and CDR2 YFSETQ. This CDR3 is built from 17 residues. This CDR3 reads CASSQHPPGQGANEQYF. The CDR3, as DNA: TGCGCCAGCAGCCAACATCCCCCGGGACAGGGGGCCAACGAGCAGTACTTC.

This clonotype was recorded at least ten times. This chain joins TRBV7-9 and TRBJ2-3; D may be TRBD1 (6 bases). V lost 1 base and J lost 5, with 13 bases in between. Germline-derived CDR1 and CDR2 are SEHNR and FQNEAQ (reference sequence). The CDR3 consists of 15 residues. The CDR3, as DNA: TGTGCCAGCAGCTTAGGCCCCCAAGGGGGAGATACGCAGTATTTT. This translates into CASSLGPQGGDTQYF.

In this sample, this clonotype turned up a few times. The chain couples TRBV5-5 to TRBJ2-2; possible D gene TRBD2, 5 bases. CDR1 is SGHKS, CDR2 YYEKEE, per germline (reference sequence). The germline V and J ends were trimmed by 4 bases and 6 bases, with 13 bases remaining between them. CDR3 length: 14 amino acids. The CDR3 DNA follows: TGTGCCAGCAGCCCGGGATCCCAGGCCGGGGAGCTGTTTTTT. Encoded protein: CASSPGSQAGELFF.

The chain has TRBV25-1 and TRBJ2-3; D is possibly TRBD2 (6 bases). With 0 bases removed from V and 3 bases from J, the gap between germline ends came to 7 bases. The germline gives CDR1 MGHDK, CDR2 SYGVNS. CDR3 length equals 14 residues. CDR3 bases: TGTGCCAGCAGTGAATATGCGGGGACAGATACGCAGTATTTT. This encodes CASSEYAGTDTQYF.

V is TRBV14 and J is TRBJ1-1; TRBD1 agrees at 8 bases. Germline V gives CDR1 SGHDN, CDR2 FVKESK. Trimming took 3 bases from V and 5 from J; bases not matched to a gene: 5. CDR3 size: 14 residues. This chain's CDR3 is CASSQLQGGTEAFF. CDR3 in DNA: TGTGCCAGCAGCCAGTTACAGGGGGGGACTGAAGCTTTCTTT.